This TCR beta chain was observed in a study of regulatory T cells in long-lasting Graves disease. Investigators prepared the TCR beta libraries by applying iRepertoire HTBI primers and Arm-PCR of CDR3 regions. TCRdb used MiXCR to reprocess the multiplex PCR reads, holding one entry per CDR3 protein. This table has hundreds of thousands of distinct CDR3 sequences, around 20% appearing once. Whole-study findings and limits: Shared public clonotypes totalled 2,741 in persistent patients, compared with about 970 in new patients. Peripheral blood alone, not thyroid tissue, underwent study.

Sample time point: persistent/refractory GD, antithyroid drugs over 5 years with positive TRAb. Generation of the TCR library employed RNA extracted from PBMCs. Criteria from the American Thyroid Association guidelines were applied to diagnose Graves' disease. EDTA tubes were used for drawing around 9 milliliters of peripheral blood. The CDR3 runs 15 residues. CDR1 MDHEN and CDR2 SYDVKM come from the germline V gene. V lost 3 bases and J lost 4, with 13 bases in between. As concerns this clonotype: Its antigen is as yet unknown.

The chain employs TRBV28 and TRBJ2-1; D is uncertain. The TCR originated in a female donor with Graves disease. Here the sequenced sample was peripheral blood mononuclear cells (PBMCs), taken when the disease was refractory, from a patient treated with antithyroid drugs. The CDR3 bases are TGTGCCAGCAGTTTGGTGGGAATGGGTTACAATGAGCAGTTCTTC. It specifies CASSLVGMGYNEQFF.